Listed below are T cell receptor beta chains from one sample, sequenced in a study of blood T cell repertoires in COVID-19. The table came from immunoSEQ multiplex PCR; TCRdb's copy has only in-frame clones and leaves some out. The repertoire holds 150,000 to 250,000 clones, with about 90% as singletons. The sequencing input was PBMCs or T cells enriched from blood (not recorded which). The receptor source for this set is a woman in her twenties or thirties who had recovered from COVID-19. CDR3s include the opening cysteine and the closing phenylalanine or tryptophan. The D gene is left open where the match is weak. The listing skips clone size in some rows; elsewhere it reads once, few, many or a size class.

few	TRBD1	TRBV19	TRBJ1-5	14	CASSSQGAGQPQHF	TGTGCCAGTAGCTCACAGGGGGCCGGACAGCCCCAGCATTTT
once	NA	TRBV7-2	TRBJ1-5	13	CASSLERTQPQHF	TGTGCCAGCAGCTTAGAGAGGACACAGCCCCAGCATTTT
NA	TRBD1	TRBV18	TRBJ1-1	14	CASSPLRGTPEAFF	TGTGCCAGCTCACCCCTCAGGGGGACCCCTGAAGCTTTCTTT
NA	NA	TRBV14	TRBJ2-3	17	CASSQDVTGQSTDTQYF	TGTGCCAGCAGCCAAGATGTCACAGGGCAAAGCACAGATACGCAGTATTTT
NA	NA	TRBV7-8	TRBJ1-1	15	CASSERGRLNTEAFF	TGTGCCAGCAGCGAGCGGGGACGGTTGAACACTGAAGCTTTCTTT
NA	NA	TRBV6-5	TRBJ1-3	14	CASSYEASGNTIYF	TGTGCCAGCAGTTACGAAGCCTCTGGAAACACCATATATTTT
NA	NA	TRBV5-1	TRBJ1-2	17	CASSFAGTPRPNYGYTF	TGCGCCAGCAGCTTTGCCGGGACACCAAGACCTAACTATGGCTACACCTTC
once	NA	TRBV24-1	TRBJ1-2	15	CATSDQTGTTYGYTF	TGTGCCACCAGTGACCAGACTGGGACAACCTATGGCTACACCTTC
NA	NA	TRBV7-3	TRBJ2-2	15	CASSSPPANTGELFF	TGTGCCAGCAGCTCACCGCCGGCGAACACCGGGGAGCTGTTTTTT
NA	NA	TRBV6-5	TRBJ1-2	13	CASSPTGGSGYTF	TGTGCCAGCAGCCCAACGGGAGGTTCTGGCTACACCTTC
NA	NA	TRBV24-1	TRBJ2-3	12	CATSDLSDTQYF	TGTGCCACCAGTGATTTAAGCGATACGCAGTATTTT
NA	NA	TRBV14	TRBJ1-3	16	CASSQGIGLSGNTIYF	TGTGCCAGCAGCCAAGGGATAGGACTCTCTGGAAACACCATATATTTT
NA	TRBD2	TRBV6-2/TRBV6-3	TRBJ2-1	14	CASNPGGGDNEQFF	TGTGCCAGCAACCCGGGGGGGGGAGACAATGAGCAGTTCTTC
NA	TRBD2	TRBV27	TRBJ2-7	12	CASSLRGKEQYF	TGTGCCAGCAGTTTGCGGGGGAAAGAGCAGTACTTC
NA	TRBD1	TRBV3-1/TRBV3-2	TRBJ1-1	14	CASSQATGDTEAFF	TGTGCCAGCAGCCAGGCTACAGGGGACACTGAAGCTTTCTTT
NA	NA	TRBV25-1	TRBJ2-3	14	CASSDRGGTDTQYF	TGTGCCAGCAGTGACAGGGGTGGGACAGATACGCAGTATTTT
NA	TRBD2	TRBV19	TRBJ2-5	17	CASSILPQTSNAETQYF	TGTGCCAGTAGTATATTACCTCAGACTAGCAACGCGGAGACCCAGTACTTC
NA	TRBD2	TRBV6-5	TRBJ2-3	15	CASRGLAGQKGTQYF	TGTGCCAGCAGGGGACTAGCGGGCCAAAAGGGTACGCAGTATTTT
NA	TRBD1	TRBV5-1	TRBJ1-2	16	CASSLGGTGGDYGYTF	TGCGCCAGCAGCTTGGGTGGGACAGGGGGTGACTATGGCTACACCTTC
NA	NA	TRBV12-5	TRBJ2-1	13	CASGLNSYNEQFF	TGTGCTAGTGGTTTGAACAGTTACAATGAGCAGTTCTTC
NA	TRBD1	TRBV30	TRBJ1-1	13	CAWIRQGNTEAFF	TGTGCCTGGATTAGACAGGGAAACACTGAAGCTTTCTTT
NA	TRBD1	TRBV5-8	TRBJ2-1	16	CASSSDGTAYYNEQFF	TGTGCCAGCAGCTCCGACGGGACAGCTTACTACAATGAGCAGTTCTTC
NA	NA	TRBV2	TRBJ2-2	15	CASSPRQPNTGELFF	TGTGCCAGCAGTCCCCGACAGCCGAACACCGGGGAGCTGTTTTTT
NA	NA	TRBV27	TRBJ1-1	14	CASSLREGNTEAFF	TGTGCCAGCAGTTTACGGGAGGGGAACACTGAAGCTTTCTTT
NA	NA	TRBV27	TRBJ2-7	15	CASSLSGGLTYEQYF	TGTGCCAGCAGTTTATCGGGGGGGCTCACCTACGAGCAGTACTTC
NA	NA	TRBV30	TRBJ2-1	12	CAWRGGGNEQFF	TGTGCCTGGAGGGGAGGCGGGAATGAGCAGTTCTTC
NA	NA	TRBV21-1	TRBJ2-1	15	CASSKAWQIYNEQFF	TGTGCCAGCAGCAAGGCTTGGCAGATCTACAATGAGCAGTTCTTC
NA	TRBD1	TRBV6-5	TRBJ1-6	15	CASMTGGVGNSPLHF	TGTGCGAGCATGACAGGGGGTGTGGGGAATTCACCCCTCCACTTT
NA	NA	TRBV6-5	TRBJ2-3	12	CATWGGGDTQYF	TGTGCCACGTGGGGGGGCGGGGATACGCAGTATTTT
NA	NA	TRBV9	TRBJ2-1	13	CASSVYGVNEQFF	TGTGCCAGCAGCGTTTATGGAGTTAATGAGCAGTTCTTC
NA	TRBD2	TRBV18	TRBJ2-7	14	CASSRRLADYEQYF	TGTGCCAGCTCACGACGACTAGCGGACTACGAGCAGTACTTC
NA	NA	TRBV7-2	TRBJ2-3	13	CASSFSVPDTQYF	TGTGCCAGCAGTTTTAGCGTGCCAGATACGCAGTATTTT
NA	NA	TRBV7-9	TRBJ2-6	14	CASSLYSGANVLTF	TGTGCCAGCAGCTTGTATTCTGGGGCCAACGTCCTGACTTTC
NA	TRBD1	TRBV19	TRBJ1-2	15	CASSLRDSIYYGYTF	TGTGCCAGTAGTCTGAGGGACAGCATCTACTATGGCTACACCTTC
NA	TRBD2	TRBV24-1	TRBJ2-3	13	CATSEGLADTQYF	TGTGCCACCAGTGAGGGACTAGCAGATACGCAGTATTTT
NA	TRBD1	TRBV5-5	TRBJ1-5	14	CASSPGQGEQPQHF	TGTGCCAGCAGCCCGGGACAGGGGGAACAGCCCCAGCATTTT
NA	NA	TRBV6-5	TRBJ1-1	14	CASRETGGYTEAFF	TGTGCCAGCAGGGAGACAGGAGGATACACTGAAGCTTTCTTT
NA	NA	TRBV6-5	TRBJ1-1	14	CASRSPRESTEAFF	TGTGCCAGCAGATCTCCCCGGGAATCTACTGAAGCTTTCTTT
NA	NA	TRBV11-2	TRBJ1-1	13	CASSLEFGESAFF	TGTGCCAGCAGCTTAGAATTCGGGGAGTCAGCTTTCTTT
NA	NA	TRBV7-9	TRBJ2-5	15	CASSPHGGLQETQYF	TGTGCCAGCAGCCCGCACGGGGGGCTCCAAGAGACCCAGTACTTC
NA	NA	TRBV4-1	TRBJ2-2	17	CASSRPFLSTGTGELFF	TGCGCCAGCAGCCGCCCTTTTCTATCAACAGGGACGGGGGAGCTGTTTTTT
NA	NA	TRBV4-2	TRBJ2-7	16	CASSQDLGGGTYEQYF	TGTGCCAGCAGCCAAGATCTGGGGGGAGGAACCTACGAGCAGTACTTC
once	NA	TRBV14	TRBJ1-6	14	CASSQGGIGSPLHF	TGTGCCAGCAGCCAGGGGGGAATTGGTTCACCCCTCCACTTT
NA	TRBD1	TRBV11-2	TRBJ2-2	17	CASSLAFFRGRTGELFF	TGTGCCAGCAGCTTAGCCTTCTTTAGGGGGCGCACCGGGGAGCTGTTTTTT
NA	TRBD2	TRBV2	TRBJ2-5	15	CASSGPLAAQETQYF	TGTGCCAGCAGTGGCCCACTAGCGGCCCAAGAGACCCAGTACTTC
NA	NA	TRBV2	TRBJ2-1	19	CASKFLKGTGYFSYNEQFF	TGTGCCAGCAAATTTTTGAAAGGGACTGGTTATTTCTCCTACAATGAGCAGTTCTTC
many	TRBD1	TRBV4-1	TRBJ1-4	17	CASSQESRQGANEKLFF	TGCGCCAGCAGCCAAGAAAGCCGACAGGGAGCTAATGAAAAACTGTTTTTT
NA	NA	TRBV28	TRBJ2-3	12	CASSLTGDTQYF	TGTGCCAGCAGTTTGACGGGGGATACGCAGTATTTT
NA	NA	TRBV19	TRBJ2-1	15	CASSDRLRPSDEQFF	TGTGCCAGTAGTGACCGACTCCGCCCCTCGGATGAGCAGTTCTTC
NA	NA	TRBV12-3/TRBV12-4	TRBJ1-6	12	CASSLGGSPLHF	TGTGCCAGCAGTCTTGGGGGGTCGCCCCTCCACTTT
NA	TRBD1	TRBV7-9	TRBJ1-6	15	CASSSGTGQHSPLHF	TGTGCCAGCAGCTCAGGGACAGGGCAGCATTCACCCCTCCACTTT
once	NA	TRBV6-5	TRBJ1-2	14	CASSSAVREYGYTF	TGTGCCAGCAGTTCCGCTGTGAGGGAGTATGGCTACACCTTC
NA	TRBD2	TRBV5-1	TRBJ2-5	17	CASSRNLAGGYQETQYF	TGCGCCAGCAGCCGAAATCTAGCGGGGGGGTACCAAGAGACCCAGTACTTC
few	TRBD1	TRBV7-9	TRBJ1-5	14	CASSLTGDNQPQHF	TGTGCCAGCAGCCTGACAGGGGACAATCAGCCCCAGCATTTT
NA	TRBD1	TRBV29-1	TRBJ1-2	12	CSVETGGYGYTF	TGCAGCGTTGAAACAGGGGGGTATGGCTACACCTTC
few	NA	TRBV5-1	TRBJ1-1	11	CASSEDSEAFF	TGCGCCAGCAGCGAGGACAGTGAAGCTTTCTTT
few	NA	TRBV7-2	TRBJ1-3	16	CASSLAGGSSGNTIYF	TGTGCCAGCAGCTTAGCTGGTGGGAGCTCTGGAAACACCATATATTTT
NA	NA	TRBV7-2	TRBJ2-7	15	CASSFISEKRYEQYF	TGTGCCAGCAGCTTTATTTCAGAAAAGAGGTACGAGCAGTACTTC
NA	NA	TRBV7-9	TRBJ1-4	15	CASSPIGRSEEKLFF	TGTGCCAGCAGCCCGATCGGGAGAAGCGAAGAAAAACTGTTTTTT